Reported below is one TCR beta chain. Original processing notes: Reference gene primer amplification in the assay estimated nucleated cell counts. Profiling relied on immunoSEQ multiplex PCR, and the TCRdb table lists in-frame clones only, not all of them. D and trimming were read from the DNA, whereas the V and J calls and clone size are those reported in that table. The data hold a few hundred thousand clones, with 75% to 90% observed a single time. Per germline, CDR1 SEHNR and CDR2 FQNEAQ (reference sequence). The V gene end was trimmed by 6 bases and the J gene end by 0 bases; junction bases not matched to a gene: 10. CDR3 length: 16 amino acids. This sample was included in a study of blood T cell repertoires in COVID-19. Study overall: The cDNA or gDNA used as material had been derived from T cells, B-cell-depleted T cells, or PBMCs.

This sequence joins TRBV7-9 and TRBJ2-5, with 7 bases that match TRBD2. Input material: peripheral blood. This receptor was obtained from a human donor in a cohort sampled during active COVID-19. CDR3 sequence: CASSSLADSYQETQYF. As DNA, the CDR3 is TGTGCCAGCAGTTCCCTAGCGGATTCGTACCAAGAGACCCAGTACTTC.